The rows below give T cell receptor beta chains drawn from one sample of a study of control samples from healthy donors and cancer patients. TCRdb's copy holds only in-frame clones and misses some; the assay was immunoSEQ multiplex PCR. The sample lists roughly 120,000 clones, approximately 94% seen once, with around 3.6% in the top ten. The sample comprised blood. All receptors come from a man aged 30 to 39 in good health. Each CDR3 is given with its conserved first and last residue. The D gene is left open where the match is weak. Where a row states a size, it is once, few, many or the class of an expanded clone; other rows omit it.

j_call: TRBJ1-3; d_call: TRBD1; v_call: TRBV16; clone_size: .; cdr3_nt: TGTGCCAGCAGCCAACAGGGGGTAACCTTTTCTGGAAACACCATATATTTT; cdr3_aa: CASSQQGVTFSGNTIYF
j_call: TRBJ2-1; d_call: TRBD2; v_call: TRBV5-4; clone_size: .; cdr3_nt: TGTGCCAGCAGCTTGGGACTAGCGGGGGGGGAAAATGAGCAGTTCTTC; cdr3_aa: CASSLGLAGGENEQFF
j_call: TRBJ1-2; d_call: .; v_call: TRBV29-1; clone_size: .; cdr3_nt: TGCAGCGTTGCCCAGGGAGGGAACTATGGCTACACCTTC; cdr3_aa: CSVAQGGNYGYTF
j_call: TRBJ1-1; d_call: .; v_call: TRBV4-3; clone_size: .; cdr3_nt: TGCGCCAGCAGCCCAACCCTGGGACACCGTGAAGCTTTCTTT; cdr3_aa: CASSPTLGHREAFF
j_call: TRBJ2-5; d_call: .; v_call: TRBV19; clone_size: .; cdr3_nt: TGTGCCAGTAGTATCCGGGGACACCAACAAGAGACCCAGTACTTC; cdr3_aa: CASSIRGHQQETQYF
j_call: TRBJ2-2; d_call: .; v_call: TRBV3-1/TRBV3-2; clone_size: once; cdr3_nt: TGTGCCAGCAGTTGGAGGGGGGTGAACGGGGAGCTGTTTTTT; cdr3_aa: CASSWRGVNGELFF
j_call: TRBJ1-5; d_call: .; v_call: TRBV27; clone_size: .; cdr3_nt: TGTGCCAGCAGTTTAGGTGGTTACAATCAGCCCCAGCATTTT; cdr3_aa: CASSLGGYNQPQHF
j_call: TRBJ2-3; d_call: .; v_call: TRBV11-3; clone_size: .; cdr3_nt: TGTGCCAGCAGCTTAGGAACAGATACGCAGTATTTT; cdr3_aa: CASSLGTDTQYF
j_call: TRBJ1-6; d_call: .; v_call: TRBV7-2; clone_size: .; cdr3_nt: TGTGCCAGCAGCGCTCTGGGGCCTAATTCACCCCTCCACTTT; cdr3_aa: CASSALGPNSPLHF
j_call: TRBJ2-7; d_call: .; v_call: TRBV2; clone_size: .; cdr3_nt: TGTGCCAGCAGTGAAATATCGAGGGTTCGGCTTTCCTACGAGCAGTACTTC; cdr3_aa: CASSEISRVRLSYEQYF
j_call: TRBJ1-2; d_call: TRBD1; v_call: TRBV9; clone_size: .; cdr3_nt: TGTGCCAGCAGCCCTGGGACAGGGCTCTCTAACTATGGCTACACCTTC; cdr3_aa: CASSPGTGLSNYGYTF
j_call: TRBJ2-7; d_call: .; v_call: TRBV28; clone_size: .; cdr3_nt: TGTGCCAGCAGTTTAATCGGCACCAATCCCGAGCAGTACTTC; cdr3_aa: CASSLIGTNPEQYF
j_call: TRBJ1-1; d_call: .; v_call: TRBV30; clone_size: .; cdr3_nt: TGTGCCTGGAATCCGTTGGCCGGTTTCGAAGCTTTCTTT; cdr3_aa: CAWNPLAGFEAFF
j_call: TRBJ1-2; d_call: TRBD1; v_call: TRBV24-1; clone_size: .; cdr3_nt: TGTGCCACCAGTGATTCCGGGACAGGGTTGGGCTACACCTTC; cdr3_aa: CATSDSGTGLGYTF
j_call: TRBJ1-6; d_call: .; v_call: TRBV20-1; clone_size: .; cdr3_nt: TGCAGTGCTAGAGAAAAACAGGGCACCCACTTT; cdr3_aa: CSAREKQGTHF
j_call: TRBJ2-5; d_call: .; v_call: TRBV25-1; clone_size: .; cdr3_nt: TGTGCCAGCAGTGTGGGGGGCGGAGGCCAAGAGACCCAGTACTTC; cdr3_aa: CASSVGGGGQETQYF
j_call: TRBJ1-3; d_call: TRBD1; v_call: TRBV9; clone_size: once; cdr3_nt: TGTGCCAGCAGCGCCAGGGGGCCCGGAAACACCATATATTTT; cdr3_aa: CASSARGPGNTIYF
j_call: TRBJ2-1; d_call: .; v_call: TRBV9; clone_size: .; cdr3_nt: TGTGCCAGCAGCCCCGACGGGTTGTCCTACAATGAGCAGTTCTTC; cdr3_aa: CASSPDGLSYNEQFF
j_call: TRBJ1-2; d_call: .; v_call: TRBV19; clone_size: .; cdr3_nt: TGTGCCAGTAGTCCTCCGGATCGGGGGCCTGGCTACACCTTC; cdr3_aa: CASSPPDRGPGYTF
j_call: TRBJ2-7; d_call: TRBD2; v_call: TRBV7-2; clone_size: few; cdr3_nt: TGTGCCAGCAGCGTGACTAGCGGGTACTCTGATTTCTACGAGCAGTACTTC; cdr3_aa: CASSVTSGYSDFYEQYF
j_call: TRBJ2-3; d_call: TRBD2; v_call: TRBV5-1; clone_size: .; cdr3_nt: TGCGCCAGCAGCTTGGGGCGGGGGGCTACAGATACGCAGTATTTT; cdr3_aa: CASSLGRGATDTQYF
j_call: TRBJ1-1; d_call: TRBD1; v_call: TRBV7-2; clone_size: .; cdr3_nt: TGTGCCAGCAGCTTAGGTACAGGGGGGAACACTGAAGCTTTCTTT; cdr3_aa: CASSLGTGGNTEAFF
j_call: TRBJ1-6; d_call: TRBD1; v_call: TRBV4-3; clone_size: .; cdr3_nt: TGCGCCAGCAGCCAAACTTACCGCGGGACAGGGGGCTCAGGTTCACCCCTCCACTTT; cdr3_aa: CASSQTYRGTGGSGSPLHF
j_call: TRBJ2-7; d_call: TRBD2; v_call: TRBV5-6; clone_size: .; cdr3_nt: TGTGCCAGCAGCTTGGGCCCCGCTAGCGGATACTCCTACGAGCAGTACTTC; cdr3_aa: CASSLGPASGYSYEQYF
j_call: TRBJ2-3; d_call: TRBD1; v_call: TRBV2; clone_size: .; cdr3_nt: TGTGCCAGCAGCGCCCGGGACAGGAACACAGATACGCAGTATTTT; cdr3_aa: CASSARDRNTDTQYF
j_call: TRBJ2-1; d_call: TRBD1; v_call: TRBV28; clone_size: .; cdr3_nt: TGTGCCAGCAGCACCGGGACAGGGGACGGTGAGCAGTTCTTC; cdr3_aa: CASSTGTGDGEQFF
j_call: TRBJ1-1; d_call: .; v_call: TRBV9; clone_size: .; cdr3_nt: TGTGCCAGCAGCGTAGGAGGGGACACTGAAGCTTTCTTT; cdr3_aa: CASSVGGDTEAFF
j_call: TRBJ1-2; d_call: .; v_call: TRBV24-1; clone_size: .; cdr3_nt: TGTGCCACCAGTGATTCAGGACACAGTGGCTACACCTTC; cdr3_aa: CATSDSGHSGYTF
j_call: TRBJ1-1; d_call: TRBD1; v_call: TRBV5-1; clone_size: .; cdr3_nt: TGCGCCAGCAGCCTATCCGGGACAGGGGAAGGGAACACTGAAGCTTTCTTT; cdr3_aa: CASSLSGTGEGNTEAFF